The rows below give T cell receptor beta chains drawn from one sample of a study of blood T cell repertoires in COVID-19. Libraries were prepared by immunoSEQ multiplex PCR; TCRdb keeps only in-frame clonotypes and omits some of them. This table holds some 200,000 clones, 65% to 90% found once. Sequencing was done on a sample of peripheral blood. These receptors were taken from a man older than 75 with acute or convalescent COVID-19. Each CDR3 is given with its conserved first and last residue. The D gene is left open where the match is weak. Size is stated for part of the rows, as once, few or many counts, or as a class when the clone is expanded.

j_gene	abundance	v_gene	d_gene	CDR3aa	CDR3nt
TRBJ1-1	-	TRBV19	TRBD1	CASSIDRTGLGAFF	TGTGCCAGTAGTATAGACCGGACAGGTTTAGGAGCTTTCTTT
TRBJ2-2	-	TRBV5-1	-	CASSFLSGVGAVELFF	TGCGCCAGCAGCTTCCTTTCGGGTGTAGGGGCCGTGGAGCTGTTTTTT
TRBJ2-1	once	TRBV7-2	-	CASSLGKRAAASYNEQFF	TGTGCCAGCAGCTTAGGAAAGAGGGCCGCGGCCTCCTACAATGAGCAGTTCTTC
TRBJ1-5	few	TRBV24-1	-	CATSEGRGKQPQHF	TGTGCCACCAGTGAGGGACGCGGGAAGCAGCCCCAGCATTTT
TRBJ1-6	few	TRBV27	TRBD1	CASSLDRGNSPLHF	TGTGCCAGCAGTTTAGACAGGGGAAATTCACCCCTCCACTTT
TRBJ1-5	-	TRBV27	-	CASSPVLSNQPQHF	TGTGCCAGCAGCCCGGTGTTATCCAATCAGCCCCAGCATTTT
TRBJ1-1	-	TRBV19	TRBD1	CASSSRQGDTEAFF	TGTGCCAGTAGCTCACGACAGGGGGACACTGAAGCTTTCTTT
TRBJ2-7	-	TRBV27	TRBD2	CATGGTGHYEQYF	TGTGCCACGGGAGGGACGGGACACTACGAGCAGTACTTC
TRBJ2-2	-	TRBV2	-	CASSAQGPGELFF	TGTGCCAGCAGTGCGCAGGGTCCCGGGGAGCTGTTTTTT
TRBJ1-2	-	TRBV30	TRBD1	CAWSLTGYGYTF	TGTGCCTGGAGCCTGACAGGGTATGGCTACACCTTC
TRBJ1-1	-	TRBV2	-	CASSERVRNRAEAFF	TGTGCCAGCAGTGAACGGGTGAGAAATAGAGCTGAAGCTTTCTTT
TRBJ2-7	-	TRBV21-1	-	CASSNDSPLYSYEQYF	TGTGCCAGCAGCAATGACTCTCCCCTATACTCCTACGAGCAGTACTTC
TRBJ1-1	once	TRBV27	-	CASSFRGTEAFF	TGTGCCAGCAGTTTCCGGGGCACTGAAGCTTTCTTT
TRBJ2-1	-	TRBV27	TRBD2	CASSSLLAGGVFNEQFF	TGTGCCAGCAGTTCCCTTCTAGCGGGAGGAGTGTTCAATGAGCAGTTCTTC
TRBJ2-1	-	TRBV29-1	TRBD2	CSAQPLSGSEFF	TGCAGCGCCCAGCCCCTTAGCGGGAGTGAGTTCTTC
TRBJ2-7	-	TRBV6-4	TRBD2	CASRPGLAGAIEQYF	TGTGCCAGCAGGCCCGGACTAGCGGGAGCGATCGAGCAGTACTTC
TRBJ1-2	-	TRBV19	TRBD1	CASSIGQGAAGYGYTF	TGTGCCAGTAGTATAGGACAGGGGGCCGCGGGCTATGGCTACACCTTC
TRBJ2-5	-	TRBV5-1	-	CASSLGVSQYQETQYF	TGCGCCAGCAGCTTGGGCGTTAGCCAGTACCAAGAGACCCAGTACTTC
TRBJ1-2	-	TRBV7-2	-	CASSFPTSYGYTF	TGTGCCAGCAGCTTCCCAACTAGCTATGGCTACACCTTC
TRBJ2-7	once	TRBV10-3	-	CAISEGRDSYEQYF	TGTGCCATCAGCGAGGGACGGGACTCCTACGAGCAGTACTTC
TRBJ2-1	-	TRBV24-1	-	CATSGTASYNEQFF	TGTGCCACCAGCGGGACTGCCTCCTACAATGAGCAGTTCTTC
TRBJ2-7	once	TRBV7-2	TRBD2	CASSLAVGLAPHSGEQYF	TGTGCCAGCAGCTTAGCGGTGGGACTAGCTCCTCATTCGGGCGAGCAGTACTTC
TRBJ2-5	once	TRBV28	TRBD1	CASTYSTGTGKETQYF	TGTGCCAGCACCTATTCGACAGGGACGGGAAAAGAGACCCAGTACTTC
TRBJ2-1	-	TRBV19	-	CASSPSRGSLSYNEQFF	TGTGCCAGTAGTCCCTCAAGAGGGTCCCTCTCCTACAATGAGCAGTTCTTC
TRBJ2-6	-	TRBV9	-	CASSVDTVIWSGANVLTF	TGTGCCAGCAGCGTAGATACAGTCATTTGGTCTGGGGCCAACGTCCTGACTTTC
TRBJ2-2	few	TRBV6-2/TRBV6-3	-	CASSQQGYTGELFF	TGTGCCAGCAGCCAGCAGGGGTATACCGGGGAGCTGTTTTTT
TRBJ2-2	few	TRBV7-8	-	CASSFSQFGGLNTGELFF	TGTGCCAGCAGCTTCAGTCAGTTCGGGGGGCTTAACACCGGGGAGCTGTTTTTT
TRBJ2-7	-	TRBV28	-	CASSLGRPGSSYEQYF	TGTGCCAGCAGTTTAGGGCGTCCGGGGTCCTCCTACGAGCAGTACTTC
TRBJ1-2	-	TRBV14	-	CASSQVTGPNYGYTF	TGTGCCAGCAGCCAAGTTACAGGGCCTAACTATGGCTACACCTTC
TRBJ2-7	once	TRBV29-1	TRBD2	CSGIGLAGVSSYEQYF	TGCAGCGGGATAGGACTAGCGGGGGTGAGCTCCTACGAGCAGTACTTC
TRBJ2-5	-	TRBV5-1	-	CASSLRSGVQETQYF	TGCGCCAGCAGCTTGAGATCAGGGGTCCAAGAGACCCAGTACTTC
TRBJ2-5	-	TRBV5-1	TRBD2	CASRRLAGDRETQYF	TGCGCCAGCCGACGACTAGCGGGAGATAGAGAGACCCAGTACTTC
TRBJ1-3	-	TRBV3-1/TRBV3-2	-	CASSQDNSGNTIYF	TGTGCCAGCAGCCAAGACAACTCTGGAAACACCATATATTTT
TRBJ2-1	-	TRBV29-1	TRBD2	CSVETFGGSYNEQFF	TGCAGCGTTGAGACATTCGGCGGGAGTTACAATGAGCAGTTCTTC
TRBJ2-5	-	TRBV15	-	CATSRSLSEQETQYF	TGTGCCACCAGCAGATCCCTGTCGGAGCAAGAGACCCAGTACTTC
TRBJ1-4	-	TRBV18	-	CASSTNAAATNEKLFF	TGTGCCAGCTCAACAAATGCGGCGGCAACTAATGAAAAACTGTTTTTT
TRBJ2-5	once	TRBV20-1	-	CSASPGEETQYF	TGCAGTGCTAGTCCAGGGGAAGAGACCCAGTACTTC